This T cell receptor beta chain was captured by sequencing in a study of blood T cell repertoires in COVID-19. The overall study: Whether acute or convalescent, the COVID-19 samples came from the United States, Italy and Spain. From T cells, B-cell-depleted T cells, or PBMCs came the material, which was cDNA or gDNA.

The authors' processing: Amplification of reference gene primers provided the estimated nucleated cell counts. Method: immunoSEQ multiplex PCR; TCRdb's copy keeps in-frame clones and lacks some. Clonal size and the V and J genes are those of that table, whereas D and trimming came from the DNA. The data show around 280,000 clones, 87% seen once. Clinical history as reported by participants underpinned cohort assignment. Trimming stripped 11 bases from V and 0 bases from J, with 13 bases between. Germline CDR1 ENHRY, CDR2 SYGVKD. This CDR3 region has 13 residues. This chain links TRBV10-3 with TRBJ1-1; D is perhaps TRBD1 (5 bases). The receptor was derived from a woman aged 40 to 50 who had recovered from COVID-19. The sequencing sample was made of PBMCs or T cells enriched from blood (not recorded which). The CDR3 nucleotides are TGTGCCCTCGGGGAGGGGATGAACACTGAAGCTTTCTTT. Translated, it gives CALGEGMNTEAFF.